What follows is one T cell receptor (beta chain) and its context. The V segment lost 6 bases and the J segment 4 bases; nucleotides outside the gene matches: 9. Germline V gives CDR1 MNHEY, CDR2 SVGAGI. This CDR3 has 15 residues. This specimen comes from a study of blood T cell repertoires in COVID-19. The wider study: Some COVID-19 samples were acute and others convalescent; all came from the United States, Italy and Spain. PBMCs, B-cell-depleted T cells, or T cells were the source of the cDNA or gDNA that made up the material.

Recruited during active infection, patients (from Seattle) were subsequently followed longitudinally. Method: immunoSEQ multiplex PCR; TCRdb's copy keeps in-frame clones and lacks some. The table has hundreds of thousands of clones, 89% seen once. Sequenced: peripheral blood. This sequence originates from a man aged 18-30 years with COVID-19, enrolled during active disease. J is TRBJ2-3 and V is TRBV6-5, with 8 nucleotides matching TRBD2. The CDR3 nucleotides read TGTGCCAGCAGCGTACGGGGGGGCCAGGCAGATACGCAGTATTTT. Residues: CASSVRGGQADTQYF.